A single sample is the source of the 20 T cell receptor beta chains below, sequenced in a study of blood T cells in healthy people across ages. A sample-barcoded 5' primer and a J-beta primer mix were used in a second PCR of roughly 7 to 11 cycles. TCRdb reprocessed the 5' RACE reads with MiXCR, giving one entry per CDR3 protein. The sample contains roughly 1.7 million distinct CDR3 sequences, about 31% of which appear only once. Sequencing was done on a sample of blood. The receptors derive from a woman aged 25 to 39 in good health.

J is TRBJ2-3 and V is TRBV12-3 or TRBV12-4; D unclear. V was shortened by 2 bases and J by 6 bases, with 15 bases between the two germline ends. This CDR3 spans 15 amino acids. The CDR3 sequence: CASSLSLDPSDTQYF. The CDR3, as DNA: TGTGCCAGCAGTTTAAGTCTAGACCCCAGCGATACGCAGTATTTT.

The gene calls are TRBV7-9 and TRBJ1-1, with 9 nucleotides matching TRBD1. The CDR3 spans 17 residues. Trimming removed 4 bases from V and 4 bases from J; junction bases left unmatched: 13. Per germline, CDR1 SEHNR and CDR2 FQNEAQ (reference sequence). The CDR3 nucleotides are TGTGCCAGCAGCTCGGACAGGGGAGTAATTCGAAGCACTGAAGCTTTCTTT. Translating it yields CASSSDRGVIRSTEAFF. Filled out from reference TRBV7-9 and TRBJ1-1, the complete variable domain reads DTGVSQNPRHKITKRGQNVTFRCDPISEHNRLYWYRQTLGQGPEFLTYFQNEAQLEKSRLLSDRFSAERPKGSFSTLEIQRTEQGDSAMYLCASSSDRGVIRSTEAFFGQGTRLTVV.

V usage is TRBV20-1 and J usage is TRBJ2-7, with D hard to call. The length of the CDR3 is 14 residues. V was trimmed by 0 bases and J by 2 bases, leaving 11 bases between them. CDR1 and CDR2 (germline): DFQATT, SNEGSKA (reference sequence). For the CDR3, the DNA is TGCAGTGCTAGAGATCTACAGATTACCTACGAGCAGTACTTC. It yields the protein CSARDLQITYEQYF.

This clonotype has ten or more counts. The J gene is TRBJ1-2, the V gene TRBV29-1; D is possibly TRBD1 (5 bases). Trimming removed 6 bases from V and 4 bases from J, with 15 bases in between. This CDR3 is 13 amino acids long. Germline V gene lookup returns CDR1 SQVTM and CDR2 ANQGSEA. CDR3 DNA sequence: TGCAGCGTCCGGGACTGGGGAATCTATGGCTACACCTTC. It encodes CSVRDWGIYGYTF.

With regard to this clonotype: Mismatch with germline at one junction end may stem from a read error. The V gene is TRBV28, the J gene TRBJ2-3, with 8 bases that match TRBD2. Germline CDR1 and CDR2: MDHEN and SYDVKM. CDR3 length: 17 residues. The CDR3 protein is CASSSRGGTRYTDTRYF. Written as DNA, the CDR3 is TGTGCCAGCAGTTCCCGAGGGGGGACTAGATACACAGATACGCGGTATTTT. The whole variable domain, filled in from reference TRBV28 and TRBJ2-3, reads DVKVTQSSRYLVKRTGEKVFLECVQDMDHENMFWYRQDPGLGLRLIYFSYDVKMKEKGDIPEGYSVSREKKERFSLILESASTNQTSMYLCASSSRGGTRYTDTRYFGPGTRLTVL.

This sequence joins TRBV27 and TRBJ2-2, with 11 bases matching TRBD2. V lost 9 bases to trimming and J lost 1 base; unmatched junction nucleotides: 7. The germline V gene encodes CDR1 MNHEY and CDR2 SMNVEV (reference sequence). The CDR3 consists of 16 residues. The CDR3 coding sequence is TGTGCCAGTGGCTGGCTAGCGGGAGGGAACACCGGGGAGCTGTTTTTT. Residues: CASGWLAGGNTGELFF.

This rearrangement joins TRBV10-3 to TRBJ1-2; D is uncertain. Trimming stripped 7 bases from V and 4 bases from J, with 16 bases between. Per germline, CDR1 ENHRY and CDR2 SYGVKD. This CDR3 has 14 residues. The CDR3 protein is CAINSFRRFYGYTF. For the CDR3, the DNA is TGTGCCATCAACTCTTTTCGACGGTTCTATGGCTACACCTTC.

CDR3 loop: CSVGGGTSGRLGTDTQYF. DNA of the CDR3: TGCAGCGTCGGGGGGGGGACCTCAGGACGGTTGGGCACAGATACGCAGTATTTT. The chain carries TRBV29-1 and TRBJ2-3; 8 bases line up with TRBD2. With V trimmed by 6 bases and J by 1 base, 18 bases remained unmatched. The length of the CDR3 is 18 residues. Germline loops: CDR1 SQVTM, CDR2 ANQGSEA.

The chain joins TRBV6-6 to TRBJ2-7, with D unresolved. Trimming cost V 8 bases and J 7 bases, with 9 bases left between them. Looked up from germline, CDR1 is MNHNY and CDR2 is SVGAGI (reference sequence). The CDR3 contains 10 residues. CDR3 sequence: CASLTVEQYF. CDR3 sequence (DNA): TGTGCCAGCCTTACAGTAGAGCAGTACTTC.

This clonotype was detected only a few times. This chain connects TRBV7-9 to TRBJ1-1; tentative D call: TRBD1 (5 bases). Deletions cut 5 bases from V and 11 bases from J, with 18 bases between. The CDR3 runs to 13 residues. Germline V CDR1 and CDR2: SEHNR, FQNEAQ (reference sequence). Written as DNA, the CDR3 is TGTGCCAGCAGCCCCTCTCTCCCTCGGGGGGCTTTCTTT. It specifies CASSPSLPRGAFF. The full variable domain, completed using reference TRBV7-9 and TRBJ1-1, is DTGVSQNPRHKITKRGQNVTFRCDPISEHNRLYWYRQTLGQGPEFLTYFQNEAQLEKSRLLSDRFSAERPKGSFSTLEIQRTEQGDSAMYLCASSPSLPRGAFFGQGTRLTVV.

The rearrangement uses TRBV5-4 and TRBJ2-1; TRBD2 matches 11 bases. This CDR3 comprises 18 residues. V shed 3 bases and J 0 bases; nucleotides not matched to a gene: 8. Germline V CDR1 and CDR2: SGHNT, YYREEE (reference sequence). The CDR3 spells CASSSVTSGKSSYNEQFF. CDR3 DNA sequence: TGTGCCAGCAGCTCCGTGACTAGCGGGAAGAGCTCCTACAATGAGCAGTTCTTC.

V usage is TRBV20-1 and J usage is TRBJ2-5, with TRBD2 identical over 8 bases. V lost 5 bases and J lost 0; bases outside the gene matches: 11. Germline CDR1 DFQATT, CDR2 SNEGSKA (reference sequence). The CDR3 loop spans 16 amino acids. The CDR3 loop is CSAPPAGEIYQETQYF. DNA for the CDR3: TGCAGTGCTCCTCCAGCGGGGGAAATTTACCAAGAGACCCAGTACTTC.

The V and J genes are TRBV12-3 or TRBV12-4 and TRBJ2-5; TRBD1 agrees at 8 bases. Trimming removed 5 bases from V and 5 bases from J; junction bases left unmatched: 7. The CDR3 is 14 residues long. The CDR3 DNA is TGTGCCAGCAGTAACAGGGGGTTTATCGAGACCCAGTACTTC. Encoded protein: CASSNRGFIETQYF.

This clonotype was recorded at least ten times. The chain joins TRBV12-3 or TRBV12-4 to TRBJ1-5, with D possibly TRBD1 on 5 matching bases. This CDR3 has 14 residues. Trimming took off 7 bases at V and 7 bases at J, with 17 bases between the two ends. The CDR3 DNA reads TGTGCCAGCACCTTAGCACAGGCGGGCCAGCCCCAGCATTTT. This translates into CASTLAQAGQPQHF.

The chain joins TRBV11-2 to TRBJ2-5; D is unresolved. Trimming cost V 0 bases and J 2 bases, with 13 bases left between them. CDR1 is SGHAT and CDR2 is FQNNGV in the germline V gene. CDR3 length: 16 residues. In DNA form, the CDR3 reads TGTGCCAGCAGCTTAGAGTGGGCAAGGAGACAAGAGACCCAGTACTTC. Translation gives CASSLEWARRQETQYF.

This sequence joins TRBV21-1 and TRBJ2-7; the table's D call TRBD2 went unverified against the DNA. TRBV21-1 represents a pseudogene. This CDR3 has 19 amino acids. CDR3 loop: CASSALAGVIFSRHYEQYF. The CDR3 nucleotides are TGTGCCAGCAGCGCCCTAGCCGGGGTGATATTTTCGCGTCACTACGAGCAGTACTTC.

For the CDR3, the DNA is TGTGCCACAAAGGGACGGGAGAACACTGAAGCTTTCTTT. Translation: CATKGRENTEAFF. The rearrangement uses TRBV10-3 and TRBJ1-1; D possibly corresponds to TRBD1 (5 bases). Trimming pared 10 bases from V and 1 base from J, leaving 13 bases between. The CDR3 is made up of 13 amino acids. CDR1 is ENHRY, CDR2 SYGVKD, per germline.

This clonotype came up a few times. The V and J genes are TRBV10-1 and TRBJ1-2, with D possibly TRBD1 on 5 matching bases. V was trimmed by 3 bases and J by 0 bases, leaving 14 bases between them. Germline loops: CDR1 WNHNN, CDR2 SYGVQD (reference sequence). CDR3 length equals 16 residues. The CDR3 region has the DNA TGCGCCAGCAGTGACCCGTCGACAGCGGCTAACTATGGCTACACCTTC. Residues: CASSDPSTAANYGYTF.

This CDR3 reads CASSEGLVGVETQYF. The DNA of the CDR3 is TGCGCCAGCAGTGAGGGCCTAGTGGGGGTGGAGACCCAGTACTTC. The rearrangement joins TRBV10-2 to TRBJ2-5; D is perhaps TRBD1 or TRBD2 (5 bases each). The CDR3 spans 15 residues. V shed 2 bases and J shed 5 bases, with 15 bases lying between them. The germline V gene encodes CDR1 WSHSY and CDR2 SAAADI.

The rearrangement joins TRBV10-3 to TRBJ2-5, with TRBD2 matching 11 bases. Per germline, CDR1 ENHRY and CDR2 SYGVKD. Unmatched junction bases numbered 14, after V lost 0 bases and J lost 11 bases. The length of the CDR3 is 17 residues. CDR3 coding DNA: TGTGCCATCAGTGAGTCGGGGACTAGCGGAGTCTCCTACGGGCAGTACTTC. It is translated as CAISESGTSGVSYGQYF.